The rows below give T cell receptor beta chains drawn from one sample of a study of blood T cell repertoires in COVID-19. Measured with immunoSEQ multiplex PCR; TCRdb has only the in-frame clones, and not every one. Here the sample spans approximately 260,000 clones, about 81% being singletons. Specimen: peripheral blood. Every receptor here comes from a woman aged 55-70 years with active or convalescent COVID-19. CDR3s include the opening cysteine and the closing phenylalanine or tryptophan. D genes are given only for firm matches. The size of a clone is reported for some rows only, either as once, few or many, or as a class for expanded clones.

D: -; length: 12; size: -; V: TRBV19; J: TRBJ1-2; CDR3: CASGQTNYGYTF; DNA: TGTGCCAGTGGACAGACTAACTATGGCTACACCTTC
D: TRBD1; length: 15; size: -; V: TRBV3-1/TRBV3-2; J: TRBJ1-4; CDR3: CASSQVGQLNEKLFF; DNA: TGTGCCAGCAGCCAAGTGGGACAGTTAAATGAAAAACTGTTTTTT
D: -; length: 13; size: -; V: TRBV24-1; J: TRBJ1-1; CDR3: CATSAGMNTEAFF; DNA: TGTGCCACCAGTGCGGGGATGAACACTGAAGCTTTCTTT
D: TRBD1; length: 14; size: few; V: TRBV5-5; J: TRBJ1-2; CDR3: CASSLWGQQGGYTF; DNA: TGTGCCAGCAGCCTTTGGGGACAACAGGGGGGCTACACCTTC
D: -; length: 12; size: -; V: TRBV12-5; J: TRBJ1-5; CDR3: CASGSRHQPQHF; DNA: TGTGCTAGTGGTTCCAGGCATCAGCCCCAGCATTTT
D: -; length: 13; size: many; V: TRBV10-1; J: TRBJ2-1; CDR3: CASSENGYNEQFF; DNA: TGCGCCAGCAGTGAGAACGGCTACAATGAGCAGTTCTTC
D: TRBD1; length: 15; size: -; V: TRBV5-5; J: TRBJ1-5; CDR3: CASSLGTGGNQPQHF; DNA: TGTGCCAGCAGCTTGGGGACAGGGGGCAATCAGCCCCAGCATTTT
D: -; length: 16; size: -; V: TRBV21-1; J: TRBJ2-7; CDR3: CASSKDGGTGYHEQYF; DNA: TGTGCCAGCAGCAAAGACGGGGGGACAGGGTACCACGAGCAGTACTTC
D: TRBD1; length: 15; size: -; V: TRBV19; J: TRBJ1-5; CDR3: CASSSTGGSNQPQHF; DNA: TGTGCCAGTAGTTCGACAGGGGGTAGCAATCAGCCCCAGCATTTT
D: TRBD2; length: 15; size: -; V: TRBV2; J: TRBJ2-1; CDR3: CASSEQRGGYNEQFF; DNA: TGTGCCAGCAGTGAACAGCGGGGGGGTTACAATGAGCAGTTCTTC
D: -; length: 17; size: -; V: TRBV4-1; J: TRBJ1-1; CDR3: CASSQDLKRQPNTEAFF; DNA: TGCGCCAGCAGCCAAGATCTGAAGAGACAGCCGAACACTGAAGCTTTCTTT
D: TRBD1; length: 14; size: -; V: TRBV19; J: TRBJ1-3; CDR3: CASSTGTGGNTIYF; DNA: TGTGCCAGTAGTACCGGGACAGGAGGAAACACCATATATTTT
D: -; length: 13; size: once; V: TRBV15; J: TRBJ1-1; CDR3: CATSPRGDTEAFF; DNA: TGTGCCACCAGCCCCCGGGGGGACACTGAAGCTTTCTTT
D: -; length: 14; size: -; V: TRBV7-3; J: TRBJ1-1; CDR3: CASSFGHSNTEAFF; DNA: TGTGCCAGCAGCTTCGGACATTCGAACACTGAAGCTTTCTTT
D: -; length: 13; size: -; V: TRBV30; J: TRBJ1-1; CDR3: CAWSRERGTEAFF; DNA: TGTGCCTGGAGTCGTGAACGGGGGACTGAAGCTTTCTTT
D: -; length: 15; size: -; V: TRBV27; J: TRBJ2-3; CDR3: CASSFLQGRKDTQYF; DNA: TGTGCCAGCAGCTTCCTCCAGGGGCGCAAGGATACGCAGTATTTT
D: -; length: 15; size: -; V: TRBV21-1; J: TRBJ2-1; CDR3: CASSKAGGGYNEQFF; DNA: TGTGCCAGCAGCAAAGCGGGGGGTGGCTACAATGAGCAGTTCTTC
D: -; length: 14; size: once; V: TRBV6-4; J: TRBJ1-6; CDR3: CASRRDSNNSPLHF; DNA: TGTGCCAGCAGGAGAGACTCGAACAATTCACCCCTCCACTTT
D: TRBD2; length: 15; size: -; V: TRBV3-1/TRBV3-2; J: TRBJ2-1; CDR3: CASSYGLGDYNEQFF; DNA: TGTGCCAGCAGCTATGGACTAGGTGATTACAATGAGCAGTTCTTC
D: TRBD2; length: 17; size: -; V: TRBV19; J: TRBJ2-1; CDR3: CASSDPGLAGGRNEQFF; DNA: TGTGCCAGTAGCGACCCGGGACTAGCGGGGGGCAGGAATGAGCAGTTCTTC
D: -; length: 16; size: -; V: TRBV6-5; J: TRBJ1-5; CDR3: CASSSLIGGGGQPQHF; DNA: TGTGCCAGCAGTTCTCTAATTGGGGGAGGTGGTCAGCCCCAGCATTTT
D: TRBD1; length: 15; size: -; V: TRBV4-1; J: TRBJ1-4; CDR3: CASSQRDRRAEKLFF; DNA: TGCGCCAGCAGCCAGAGGGACAGGAGGGCGGAAAAACTGTTTTTT
D: -; length: 13; size: -; V: TRBV12-3/TRBV12-4; J: TRBJ1-2; CDR3: CASSFLPDYGYTF; DNA: TGTGCCAGCAGTTTCCTTCCTGACTATGGCTACACCTTC
D: TRBD1; length: 14; size: few; V: TRBV2; J: TRBJ2-2; CDR3: CASRGGTGTGELFF; DNA: TGTGCCAGCAGGGGGGGGACAGGGACCGGGGAGCTGTTTTTT
D: TRBD2; length: 16; size: -; V: TRBV7-9; J: TRBJ2-2; CDR3: CASSERGGPVTGELFF; DNA: TGTGCCAGCAGTGAACGGGGGGGCCCTGTCACCGGGGAGCTGTTTTTT
D: -; length: 16; size: once; V: TRBV28; J: TRBJ1-1; CDR3: CASSFPSPLQGARAFF; DNA: TGTGCCAGCAGTTTCCCCTCTCCCTTACAGGGTGCAAGAGCTTTCTTT
D: -; length: 13; size: few; V: TRBV10-2; J: TRBJ1-2; CDR3: CASRVTGPYGYTF; DNA: TGCGCCAGCAGGGTGACAGGCCCCTATGGCTACACCTTC
D: -; length: 14; size: -; V: TRBV7-2; J: TRBJ2-1; CDR3: CASSRSGGNNEQFF; DNA: TGTGCCAGCAGCCGGTCGGGCGGGAACAATGAGCAGTTCTTC
D: -; length: 12; size: -; V: TRBV12-3/TRBV12-4; J: TRBJ1-1; CDR3: CASRQGVTEAFF; DNA: TGTGCCAGCAGACAAGGAGTTACTGAAGCTTTCTTT
D: -; length: 14; size: -; V: TRBV6-5; J: TRBJ1-1; CDR3: CASSYLTENTEAFF; DNA: TGTGCCAGCAGTTACTTGACAGAGAACACTGAAGCTTTCTTT
D: TRBD2; length: 16; size: -; V: TRBV18; J: TRBJ2-2; CDR3: CASSPGGLKNTGELFF; DNA: TGTGCCAGCTCACCAGGGGGACTAAAGAACACCGGGGAGCTGTTTTTT
D: -; length: 12; size: once; V: TRBV29-1; J: TRBJ2-5; CDR3: CSATKQGSAQYF; DNA: TGCAGCGCTACCAAACAGGGTAGCGCCCAGTACTTC
D: -; length: 13; size: -; V: TRBV2; J: TRBJ2-6; CDR3: CAKESSGANVLTF; DNA: TGTGCCAAGGAGAGCAGTGGGGCCAACGTCCTGACTTTC
D: TRBD2; length: 19; size: -; V: TRBV3-1/TRBV3-2; J: TRBJ2-3; CDR3: CASSLGLAGDIPFGDTQYF; DNA: TGTGCCAGCAGCCTAGGACTAGCGGGGGACATACCTTTCGGAGATACGCAGTATTTT
D: -; length: 16; size: -; V: TRBV4-1; J: TRBJ1-6; CDR3: CASSQDREPPSPPLHF; DNA: TGCGCCAGCAGCCAAGATCGCGAGCCTCCCTCCCCACCCCTCCACTTT
D: -; length: 14; size: -; V: TRBV6-5; J: TRBJ1-2; CDR3: CASTSFPAGYGYTF; DNA: TGTGCCAGCACCTCATTCCCTGCGGGCTATGGCTACACCTTC
D: TRBD2; length: 11; size: -; V: TRBV11-2; J: TRBJ2-7; CDR3: CASAGAYEQYF; DNA: TGTGCCAGCGCGGGGGCCTACGAGCAGTACTTC
D: TRBD1; length: 13; size: -; V: TRBV7-9; J: TRBJ1-1; CDR3: CASSPGQRTEAFF; DNA: TGTGCCAGCAGCCCGGGACAGCGGACTGAAGCTTTCTTT
D: -; length: 14; size: few; V: TRBV9; J: TRBJ1-1; CDR3: CASSVAGMNTEAFF; DNA: TGTGCCAGCAGCGTAGCAGGTATGAACACTGAAGCTTTCTTT
D: -; length: 16; size: -; V: TRBV6-2/TRBV6-3; J: TRBJ2-5; CDR3: CASSYRRGGRQETQYF; DNA: TGTGCCAGCAGTTACCGGAGGGGGGGACGACAAGAGACCCAGTACTTC
D: -; length: 18; size: -; V: TRBV4-2; J: TRBJ1-2; CDR3: CASSQEGGKGTYHYGYTF; DNA: TGTGCCAGCAGCCAAGAGGGGGGGAAGGGGACCTATCACTATGGCTACACCTTC
D: TRBD1; length: 14; size: -; V: TRBV6-6; J: TRBJ1-5; CDR3: CASRGTGGDQPQHF; DNA: TGTGCCAGCAGGGGAACAGGGGGCGATCAGCCCCAGCATTTT